These 29 T cell receptor beta chains came from one sample sequenced in a study of cytomegalovirus exposure and HLA in healthy donors. Repertoires were generated with immunoSEQ multiplex PCR, while TCRdb's copy carries only in-frame clones and drops some. Among some 130,000 clones listed, 85% to 90% were seen once. The specimen was PBMCs. These receptors came from a woman aged 18-35 years in good health and CMV-seropositive.

This chain uses TRBV6-5 with TRBJ2-5; D might be TRBD1 (6 bases). CDR1 and CDR2 from the germline V gene are MNHEY and SVGAGI. V was clipped by 2 bases and J by 5 bases, with 12 bases between them. This CDR3 is 14 amino acids long. Here the CDR3 DNA reads TGTGCCAGCAGTTACGGCAGGGGTAGCGAGACCCAGTACTTC. Its protein is CASSYGRGSETQYF.

This clone has only a few counts. The chain uses TRBV2 and TRBJ2-2; D ambiguous. Trimming shortened V by 4 bases and J by 1 base, and 7 bases separated the two germline ends. The CDR3 is 14 amino acids. Germline V gene lookup returns CDR1 SNHLY and CDR2 FYNNEI. This chain's CDR3 is CASSVRQNTGELFF. CDR3 nucleotide sequence: TGTGCCAGCAGTGTCCGACAGAACACCGGGGAGCTGTTTTTT.

The table lists this clone with a count of one. The gene calls are TRBV7-2 and TRBJ1-1; tentatively, D is TRBD1 (5 bases). Trimming stripped 3 bases from V and 1 base from J, with 12 bases between. The germline V gene encodes CDR1 SGHTA and CDR2 FQGNSA. CDR3 length equals 15 residues. The CDR3 is CASSFRKGQNTEAFF. CDR3 DNA: TGTGCCAGCAGCTTCCGGAAGGGGCAGAACACTGAAGCTTTCTTT.

The rearrangement joins TRBV19 to TRBJ2-1, with a tentative D call TRBD2 (5 bases). The CDR3 runs to 15 residues. Germline V gene sequence: CDR1 LNHDA, CDR2 SQIVND (reference sequence). V was pared by 6 bases and J by 5 bases, with 17 bases between. The DNA for the CDR3 is TGTGCCAGTAGCCGCGGGCCCGCTTTCAACAATGAGCAGTTCTTC. It yields the protein CASSRGPAFNNEQFF.

The chain combines TRBV7-8 with TRBJ2-1; 11 nucleotides agree with TRBD2. The CDR3 has 17 amino acids. Germline V CDR1 and CDR2: SGHVS, FQNEAQ. Losses at the gene ends were 0 bases for V and 3 bases for J; bases not matched to a gene: 4. The DNA for the CDR3 is TGTGCCAGCAGCTTAGCGACTAGCGGGACCATCTACAATGAGCAGTTCTTC. Protein: CASSLATSGTIYNEQFF. Combining the CDR3 with reference TRBV7-8 and TRBJ2-1 gives the whole variable domain GAGVSQSPRYKVAKRGQDVALRCDPISGHVSLFWYQQALGQGPEFLTYFQNEAQLDKSGLPSDRFFAERPEGSVSTLKIQRTQQEDSAVYLCASSLATSGTIYNEQFFGPGTRLTVL.

The chain is built from TRBV19 and TRBJ2-7; weak D call: TRBD2 (6 bases). The germline V gene encodes CDR1 LNHDA and CDR2 SQIVND (reference sequence). The V end lost 6 bases, the J end lost 2 bases, and 17 bases lay between the germline ends. This CDR3 region has 15 residues. CDR3 coding DNA: TGTGCCAGTAGCCGAGGCGGGGCATCAACCTACGAGCAGTACTTC. This encodes CASSRGGASTYEQYF.

CDR3 bases: TGTGCCAGCAGCCAAGTCAGCGGGGGAGGTACCTATAATTCACCCCTCCACTTT. Translation: CASSQVSGGGTYNSPLHF. The rearrangement links TRBV4-2 to TRBJ1-6, with TRBD1 as a possible D gene (5 bases). Germline V gene sequence: CDR1 LGHNA, CDR2 YNFKEQ. The CDR3 covers 18 residues. The germline V and J ends were trimmed by 1 base and 2 bases, with 15 bases remaining between them.

The chain joins TRBV5-1 to TRBJ1-3, with D perhaps TRBD1 (6 bases). Trimming stripped 3 bases from V and 0 bases from J, with 7 bases between. Germline loops: CDR1 SGHRS, CDR2 YFSETQ. CDR3 length: 14 amino acids. CDR3 sequence: CASSSDSSGNTIYF. CDR3 DNA sequence: TGCGCCAGCAGCTCGGACAGCTCTGGAAACACCATATATTTT.

This clone occurred once. The J gene is TRBJ2-5, the V gene TRBV19; 7 bases are a match to TRBD2. Germline V CDR1 and CDR2: LNHDA, SQIVND (reference sequence). V lost 9 bases to trimming and J lost 4 bases; unmatched junction nucleotides: 14. The CDR3 runs to 15 residues. CDR3 amino acids: CASSAAGIAGETQYF. CDR3 coding DNA: TGTGCCAGCTCGGCCGCGGGAATAGCGGGAGAGACCCAGTACTTC. The entire variable domain, with the rest obtained from reference TRBV19 and TRBJ2-5, is as follows: DGGITQSPKYLFRKEGQNVTLSCEQNLNHDAMYWYRQDPGQGLRLIYYSQIVNDFQKGDIAEGYSVSREKKESFPLTVTSAQKNPTAFYLCASSAAGIAGETQYFGPGTRLLVL.

The rearrangement uses TRBV4-3 and TRBJ1-1; D possibly corresponds to TRBD1 (5 bases). The V end lost 4 bases, the J end lost 3 bases, and 12 bases lay between the germline ends. There are 14 residues in the CDR3. CDR1 LGHNA and CDR2 YSLEER come from the germline V gene. The CDR3 loop is CASSRLIGDTEAFF. CDR3 DNA: TGCGCCAGCAGCCGCCTCATAGGGGACACTGAAGCTTTCTTT.

The chain joins TRBV5-6 to TRBJ2-6; 7 positions agree with TRBD1. Germline loops: CDR1 SGHDT, CDR2 YYEEEE. With V trimmed by 5 bases and J by 2 bases, 10 bases remained unmatched. The CDR3 contains 17 residues. The CDR3 sequence: CASSDREFYTGANVLTF. The CDR3 DNA reads TGTGCCAGCAGTGACAGGGAATTTTACACTGGGGCCAACGTCCTGACTTTC. The full variable domain, in which reference TRBV5-6 and TRBJ2-6 provide the parts outside the CDR3, is DAGVTQSPTHLIKTRGQQVTLRCSPKSGHDTVSWYQQALGQGPQFIFQYYEEEERQRGNFPDRFSGHQFPNYSSELNVNALLLGDSALYLCASSDREFYTGANVLTFGAGSRLTVL.

The chain recombines TRBV19 with TRBJ1-2; D possibly corresponds to TRBD1 (6 bases). The CDR3 runs to 15 residues. The ends were cut back, 7 bases at V and 4 bases at J, with 19 bases in the middle. Germline CDR1 LNHDA, CDR2 SQIVND (reference sequence). The CDR3 sequence is CASTLTPGDPYGYTF. The CDR3 DNA is TGTGCCAGTACACTTACACCAGGGGACCCCTATGGCTACACCTTC.

This clone came up once. The chain has TRBV7-9 and TRBJ1-1; D uncertain. The V gene lost 2 bases and the J gene lost 3 bases, with 7 bases spanning the gap. Germline CDR1 reads SEHNR; CDR2 reads FQNEAQ (reference sequence). The CDR3 runs 13 residues. In nucleotides, the CDR3 is TGTGCCAGCAGCTTAAGAACGGACACTGAAGCTTTCTTT. Its protein is CASSLRTDTEAFF. The full variable domain, with the rest looked up from reference TRBV7-9 and TRBJ1-1, is DTGVSQNPRHKITKRGQNVTFRCDPISEHNRLYWYRQTLGQGPEFLTYFQNEAQLEKSRLLSDRFSAERPKGSFSTLEIQRTEQGDSAMYLCASSLRTDTEAFFGQGTRLTVV.

This chain joins TRBV7-8 and TRBJ1-1; D remains unclear. Trimming removed 0 bases at V and 1 base at J, with 3 bases between. The CDR3 totals 13 residues. CDR1 is SGHVS and CDR2 is FQNEAQ in the germline V gene. The CDR3 DNA reads TGTGCCAGCAGCTTAGCCGGGAACACTGAAGCTTTCTTT. This translates into CASSLAGNTEAFF.

The J gene is TRBJ2-1, the V gene TRBV7-9, with TRBD1 as a possible D gene (5 bases). Germline CDR1 and CDR2: SEHNR and FQNEAQ (reference sequence). The CDR3 contains 19 residues. Trimming took 2 bases from V and 0 from J, leaving 20 bases between them. CDR3 DNA: TGTGCCAGCAGCTTAATGGGTTACAGGCCTGAAAGCTCCTACAATGAGCAGTTCTTC. It codes for CASSLMGYRPESSYNEQFF.

The V gene is TRBV4-1, the J gene TRBJ1-3, with D perhaps matching TRBD1 (6 bases). Between the trimmed V and J ends, which lost 4 bases and 0 bases, there was a span of 10 bases. The germline CDR1 and CDR2 sequences are MGHRA and YSYEKL. CDR3 length equals 15 residues. DNA of the CDR3: TGCGCCAGCAGCCGGCAACAGGGCTCTGGAAACACCATATATTTT. This codes for CASSRQQGSGNTIYF.

This clone was detected only once. This sequence joins TRBV27 and TRBJ2-1; no firm D call. V was clipped by 1 base and J by 0 bases, with 7 bases between them. There are 15 residues in the CDR3. The germline CDR1 and CDR2 sequences are MNHEY and SMNVEV (reference sequence). CDR3 DNA: TGTGCCAGCAGTTTATACAGCAACTCCTACAATGAGCAGTTCTTC. Its translation: CASSLYSNSYNEQFF.

V gene TRBV7-2 combines with J gene TRBJ2-1; TRBD2 agrees at 7 bases. V lost 1 base and J lost 7; bases outside the gene matches: 1. CDR3 size: 13 residues. Germline CDR1 is SGHTA and CDR2 is FQGNSA. The CDR3 protein is CASSLEAGNEQFF. Written as DNA, the CDR3 is TGTGCCAGCAGCTTAGAAGCGGGGAATGAGCAGTTCTTC.

The rearrangement links TRBV6-1 to TRBJ2-5, with 7 bases identical to TRBD2. The germline CDR1 and CDR2 sequences are MNHNS and SASEGT. J gave up 1 base and V 8 bases, and 7 bases lay outside the gene matches. CDR3 length: 14 amino acids. The CDR3 region is CASPSGRGQETQYF. The CDR3 DNA sequence: TGTGCCAGCCCTTCGGGGAGGGGCCAAGAGACCCAGTACTTC.

V and J are TRBV6-6 and TRBJ1-2; possible D gene TRBD1, 5 bases. Per the germline V gene, CDR1 is MNHNY and CDR2 is SVGAGI (reference sequence). The CDR3 sequence is 15 residues long. Trimming cost V 5 bases and J 1 base, with 14 bases left between them. CDR3 nucleotides: TGTGCCAGCAGTAGGGGACTCAGGGATAACTATGGCTACACCTTC. This translates into CASSRGLRDNYGYTF.

This sequence joins TRBV5-1 and TRBJ1-1; no definite D call. Germline loops: CDR1 SGHRS, CDR2 YFSETQ. V was cut by 2 bases and J by 8 bases, with 13 bases left in between. The CDR3 length is 13 residues. Here the CDR3 reads CASSFEGSFEAFF. The CDR3 nucleotides are TGCGCCAGCAGCTTTGAGGGATCCTTCGAAGCTTTCTTT.

This chain connects TRBV10-1 to TRBJ1-5, with a weak D call TRBD1 (5 bases). The ends were cut back, 1 base at V and 6 bases at J, with 10 bases in the middle. CDR3 length equals 14 residues. Germline CDR1 and CDR2: WNHNN and SYGVQD (reference sequence). For the CDR3, the DNA is TGCGCCAGCAGTGAGTACAGGAGGGGTCAGCCCCAGCATTTT. Translated: CASSEYRRGQPQHF.

CDR3 bases: TGTGCCAGCAGCGGTATTTTCCCAAACAACAGGAAATTCTGGGGTGGCTACACCTTC. This encodes CASSGIFPNNRKFWGGYTF. V gene TRBV9 combines with J gene TRBJ1-2, with D possibly being TRBD1 (5 bases). Germline-derived CDR1 and CDR2 are SGDLS and YYNGEE. The CDR3 runs 19 residues. Trimming removed 3 bases at V and 7 bases at J, with 31 bases between.

This chain connects TRBV6-1 to TRBJ1-1; 7 bases match TRBD1. CDR1 MNHNS and CDR2 SASEGT come from the germline V gene. After removal of 2 bases from V and 2 bases from J, the junction contained 11 bases not matched to a gene. The CDR3 spans 17 residues. As DNA, the CDR3 is TGTGCCAGCAGTGAACTCGACAGGGTATCTGGAAACACTGAAGCTTTCTTT. This sequence encodes CASSELDRVSGNTEAFF.

This rearrangement joins TRBV11-2 to TRBJ1-2, with D perhaps matching TRBD1 (6 bases). The germline CDR1 and CDR2 sequences are SGHAT and FQNNGV. The V and J ends lost 4 bases and 3 bases respectively, with 12 bases between them. The CDR3 is made up of 14 amino acids. In nucleotides, the CDR3 is TGTGCCAGCAGCTCCCGGACAGCTCACTATGGCTACACCTTC. Translation gives CASSSRTAHYGYTF.

The chain couples TRBV19 to TRBJ1-5; D gene ambiguous. The length of the CDR3 is 15 residues. CDR1 is LNHDA and CDR2 is SQIVND in the germline V gene (reference sequence). With 8 bases removed from V and 2 bases from J, the gap between germline ends came to 16 bases. DNA of the CDR3: TGTGCCAGTTGGAATGTTGGGAGGGGCAATCAGCCCCAGCATTTT. Its translation is CASWNVGRGNQPQHF.

This rearrangement joins TRBV10-3 to TRBJ2-4; 8 bases align to TRBD1. This CDR3 spans 15 amino acids. With V trimmed by 0 bases and J by 8 bases, 6 bases remained unmatched. Germline assignment: CDR1 ENHRY and CDR2 SYGVKD. The CDR3, as DNA: TGTGCCATCAGTGAGTCTGGCAGGGGGCCGGACATTCAGTACTTC. The encoded protein is CAISESGRGPDIQYF.

The chain carries TRBV6-5 and TRBJ2-7, with unresolved D. V lost 0 bases and J 2 bases, leaving 8 bases between the germline ends. This CDR3 comprises 14 residues. CDR1 is MNHEY, CDR2 SVGAGI, per germline. This CDR3 is CASSYSSETYEQYF. CDR3 sequence (DNA): TGTGCCAGCAGTTACTCCTCGGAGACCTACGAGCAGTACTTC.

The chain carries TRBV1 and TRBJ2-7; no check of the table's D call, TRBD1, against the DNA was made. TRBV1 corresponds to a pseudogene. The CDR3 is made up of 17 amino acids. The CDR3: CTSRRLTPDRSPYEQYF. CDR3 nucleotides: TGCACCAGCAGACGACTTACCCCGGACAGGAGCCCCTACGAGCAGTACTTC.